The rows below give T cell receptor beta chains drawn from one sample of a study of blood T cell repertoires in COVID-19. Assay: immunoSEQ multiplex PCR; the TCRdb copy retains only in-frame clones and omits some. This sample has 250,000 to 350,000 clones, with about 85% found just once. Sequencing was carried out using PBMCs or T cells enriched from blood (not recorded which). Every receptor here comes from a woman aged 45-65 years who had recovered from COVID-19. CDR3s include the opening cysteine and the closing phenylalanine or tryptophan. The D gene is left open where the match is weak. A clone size is listed for some rows: how often the clone was seen (once, few, many), or a class if it is expanded.

>-|TRBV28|-|TRBJ2-1
TGTGCCAGCACCATTGGCGGGGAAACCCATGAGCAGTTCTTC
CASTIGGETHEQFF
>-|TRBV6-5|-|TRBJ2-2
TGTGCCAGCAGTTACGGGGTTGGGAGCACCGGGGAGCTGTTTTTT
CASSYGVGSTGELFF
>-|TRBV7-9|TRBD1|TRBJ1-4
TGTGCCAGCAGCGACTACCGGGACAGGGGATTAGAAAAACTGTTTTTT
CASSDYRDRGLEKLFF
>-|TRBV9|TRBD1|TRBJ1-5
TGTGCCAGCAGCACCGGGACAGTTAATCAGCCCCAGCATTTT
CASSTGTVNQPQHF
>-|TRBV7-9|TRBD1|TRBJ1-1
TGTGCCAGCAAGGGGGCGGGCATGAACACTGAAGCTTTCTTT
CASKGAGMNTEAFF
>-|TRBV6-6|TRBD1|TRBJ2-5
TGTGCCAGCAGTTACTCGGGACAGGGTTATGAAGAGACCCAGTACTTC
CASSYSGQGYEETQYF
>few|TRBV5-6|TRBD1|TRBJ2-2
TGTGCCAGCAGCTACTGGACAGGGACCGTCGGGGAGCTGTTTTTT
CASSYWTGTVGELFF
>-|TRBV4-2|TRBD1|TRBJ1-1
TGTGCCAGCAGCCACGGGACAGGCCAGAACACTGAAGCTTTCTTT
CASSHGTGQNTEAFF
>-|TRBV5-1|-|TRBJ2-3
TGCGCCAGCAGCCAGCCCCGGGGCACAGATACGCAGTATTTT
CASSQPRGTDTQYF
>once|TRBV4-2|-|TRBJ1-1
TGTGCCAGCAGCCAAGATTTATCCCTGAACACTGAAGCTTTCTTT
CASSQDLSLNTEAFF
>once|TRBV5-6|-|TRBJ2-2
TGTGCCAGCAGCTTGGGGCCGTGGAACACCGGGGAGCTGTTTTTT
CASSLGPWNTGELFF
>-|TRBV27|TRBD1|TRBJ2-7
TGTGCCAGCAGCCCTACAGGGGACAACGAGCAGTACTTC
CASSPTGDNEQYF
>-|TRBV18|-|TRBJ1-2
TGTGCCAGCTCACCACGGGTCAGGGGATCAAGTGGCTACACCTTC
CASSPRVRGSSGYTF
>-|TRBV19|-|TRBJ2-1
TGTGCCAGTAGTATAGCCCGGGGTAACTACAATGAGCAGTTCTTC
CASSIARGNYNEQFF
>-|TRBV11-2|TRBD1|TRBJ1-6
TGTGCCAGCAGCTTACTCAGGGGGCAAGGTGGTTCACCCCTCCACTTT
CASSLLRGQGGSPLHF
>-|TRBV2|TRBD1|TRBJ2-7
TGTGCCAAAAGACAGGGAGCCTCCTACGAGCAGTACTTC
CAKRQGASYEQYF
>-|TRBV27|-|TRBJ1-2
TGTGCCAGCAGTCTTACAGGGTTCTATGGCTACACCTTC
CASSLTGFYGYTF
>few|TRBV18|TRBD1|TRBJ1-2
TGTGCCAGCTCACCATTGGACAGGGGGAATGGCTACACCTTC
CASSPLDRGNGYTF
>-|TRBV6-5|TRBD1|TRBJ1-1
TGTGCCAGCAGTTTAGGGGACAGGCGGGACCGAGCTTTCTTT
CASSLGDRRDRAFF
>-|TRBV3-1/TRBV3-2|TRBD1|TRBJ1-4
TGTGCCAGCAGCCAATCGAGGGGACAGGGGGGATCGGAACTGTTTTTT
CASSQSRGQGGSELFF
>-|TRBV19|-|TRBJ1-6
TGTGCCAGTAGTAGAGGGAATTCGAATTCACCCCTCCACTTT
CASSRGNSNSPLHF
>-|TRBV19|TRBD2|TRBJ2-7
TGTGCCAGTAGTTCGGGGACTAGACCCTACGAGCAGTACTTC
CASSSGTRPYEQYF
>-|TRBV19|TRBD1|TRBJ1-2
TGTGCCAGTAGTTCCCGTTCAGACAGGGGCTATGGCTACACCTTC
CASSSRSDRGYGYTF
>-|TRBV5-1|-|TRBJ2-4
TGCGCCAGCAGCCTGGTGCTCTCCGGGAACATTCAGTACTTC
CASSLVLSGNIQYF
>-|TRBV5-4|-|TRBJ1-1
TGTGCCAGCAGCCCGAGGGGGTATATGAACACTGAAGCTTTCTTT
CASSPRGYMNTEAFF
>once|TRBV10-1|-|TRBJ2-3
TGCGCCAGCAGTGACAGGGCCTGGGGCACAGATACGCAGTATTTT
CASSDRAWGTDTQYF
>-|TRBV3-1/TRBV3-2|-|TRBJ1-6
TGTGCCAGCAGCGGGGGGGCCAGCTCCTATAATTCACCCCTCCACTTT
CASSGGASSYNSPLHF
>-|TRBV18|-|TRBJ2-3
TGTGCCAGCTCCCAAAATGGACAGATACGTGTTACGCAGTATTTT
CASSQNGQIRVTQYF
>-|TRBV10-3|TRBD1|TRBJ1-1
TGTGCCATCAGTGCTACAGGGGGCGACGGAGCTTTCTTT
CAISATGGDGAFF
>-|TRBV11-2|-|TRBJ1-1
TGTGCCAGCAGGAAAGTGGGGGGAGTAGACACTGAAGCTTTCTTT
CASRKVGGVDTEAFF
>-|TRBV2|-|TRBJ2-5
TGTGCCAGCAGGGGTGGCAGCGCAGGGGGGCAGACCCAGTACTTC
CASRGGSAGGQTQYF
>-|TRBV18|TRBD1|TRBJ1-2
TGTGCCAGCTCATTTAACCGGGACAGCAGAACTAACTATGGCTACACCTTC
CASSFNRDSRTNYGYTF
>-|TRBV30|-|TRBJ2-3
TGTGCCTGGAGTGACAGGGTTCGACAGTATTTT
CAWSDRVRQYF
>-|TRBV27|-|TRBJ1-4
TGTGCCAGCAGTTTATGGTCAGGGGATGAAAAACTGTTTTTT
CASSLWSGDEKLFF
>-|TRBV9|-|TRBJ1-3
TGTGCCAGCAGCCTAACTCTAAGTGAGGGGAGGGGTGGAAACACCATATATTTT
CASSLTLSEGRGGNTIYF
>-|TRBV9|TRBD1|TRBJ2-2
TGTGCCAGCACAAGAGCGGGACAGGGGGAAATCGGGGAGCTGTTTTTT
CASTRAGQGEIGELFF
>-|TRBV27|-|TRBJ2-7
TGTGCCAGCAGTTCCCCCTCCCGGGAACGTACGAATCGCGAGCAGTACTTC
CASSSPSRERTNREQYF
>-|TRBV30|-|TRBJ2-7
TGTGCCTGGACAGGGGATGGGGGCGAGCAGTACTTC
CAWTGDGGEQYF
>-|TRBV19|TRBD2|TRBJ2-7
TGTGCCAGTAGTATAGTAGCGGGGGAATTTTACGAGCAGTACTTC
CASSIVAGEFYEQYF
>few|TRBV28|TRBD1|TRBJ2-7
TGTGCCAGCAGTTTAGGGACAGGGGGCTTCAAATCCTACGAGCAGTACTTC
CASSLGTGGFKSYEQYF
>-|TRBV7-9|-|TRBJ2-7
TGTGCCAGCAGCCCTGGGCCCCTCGAGCAGTACTTC
CASSPGPLEQYF
>-|TRBV18|TRBD1|TRBJ2-7
TGTGCCAGCTCCCAACGGACAGGGGCATACAACGAGCAGTACTTC
CASSQRTGAYNEQYF
>-|TRBV9|-|TRBJ2-1
TGTGCCAGCAGCCCCCCCCGGTACAATGAGCAGTTCTTC
CASSPPRYNEQFF
>-|TRBV15|TRBD2|TRBJ2-1
TGTGCCACCAGCAGAGATTTCCGGGCTAGCGGGAGGAGTGAGCAGTTCTTC
CATSRDFRASGRSEQFF
>-|TRBV29-1|-|TRBJ2-3
TGCAGCGTTGAACTCGCAGGGGTCACAGATACGCAGTATTTT
CSVELAGVTDTQYF
>-|TRBV5-6|TRBD2|TRBJ2-1
TGTGCCAGCAGCCCGGGACTAGCGGGGGGGCCTTCCTACAATGAGCAGTTCTTC
CASSPGLAGGPSYNEQFF
>-|TRBV7-9|-|TRBJ2-1
TGTGCCAGCAGCTTAGTAGCGGACCCGTACAATGAGCAGTTCTTC
CASSLVADPYNEQFF
>-|TRBV7-9|TRBD1|TRBJ1-6
TGTGCCAGCAGCTTGGGACAGGGGTTCTATAATTCACCCCTCCACTTT
CASSLGQGFYNSPLHF
>few|TRBV30|TRBD2|TRBJ2-1
TGTGCCTGGAGTGGGACTAGCGATGAGCAGTTCTTC
CAWSGTSDEQFF
>-|TRBV5-6|TRBD1|TRBJ1-4
TGTGCCAGCAGCGGGAGGGGACAGGGGCGCGAAAAACTGTTTTTT
CASSGRGQGREKLFF
>-|TRBV3-1/TRBV3-2|-|TRBJ1-6
TGTGCCAGCAGCCAAGTCGGGAATTCACCCCTCCACTTT
CASSQVGNSPLHF
>-|TRBV29-1|TRBD2|TRBJ2-5
TGCAGCGTGGGGGGGTTGGTGGACGAGACCCAGTACTTC
CSVGGLVDETQYF